This T cell receptor beta chain stems from a study of T cell therapy after organ transplantation. Overall study: Across 2 to 6 intravenous infusions, patients got a median of 1.92 x 10^8 CMV-specific T cells. Long-term post-therapy samples: blood collected 20 to 29 weeks after completing therapy. Study observations and caveats: Both transferred clonotypes and endogenous ones absent from products apparently reconstituted. In nonresponders, large pretherapy expansions changed minimally after therapy.

As regards this clone: What it binds is not known.

Produced via immunoSEQ multiplex PCR; TCRdb's table is partial and in-frame only. Among fewer than 25,000 clones listed, less than 90% were seen once. Time point meaning: 20-29 weeks after completion of therapy. The CDR3 has 15 residues. Germline V gives CDR1 PRHDT, CDR2 FYEKMQ (reference sequence). The V and J ends lost 4 bases and 5 bases respectively, with 17 bases between them. V and J are TRBV13 and TRBJ1-1; possible D gene TRBD1, 6 bases. The sequencing here drew on CD8+ T cells from blood, taken after autologous CMV-specific T cell therapy. This TCR came from a human patient who had received a solid organ transplant and had CMV disease. Some T cells here may be from the graft donor. CDR3 residues: CASSSLQGGRTEAFF. For the CDR3, the DNA is TGTGCCAGCAGCTCACTACAGGGCGGGAGGACTGAAGCTTTCTTT.